This TCR beta chain came from a study of control samples from healthy donors and cancer patients. Data came from immunoSEQ multiplex PCR; TCRdb stores just in-frame clones and leaves some out. The sample has roughly 160,000 clones; almost 90% are singletons. V trimming: 2 bases; J trimming: 4 bases; junction bases outside the gene matches: 5. Per the germline V gene, CDR1 is GTSNPN and CDR2 is SVGIG (reference sequence). The CDR3 runs to 14 residues. The count of this clone is one. This receptor was identified in a woman aged 25 to 39 in good health. Specimen: blood. The rearrangement links TRBV30 to TRBJ2-1; 7 nucleotides agree with TRBD2. The CDR3 region is CAWSTSGAYNEQFF. The DNA for the CDR3 is TGTGCCTGGAGTACGAGCGGGGCGTACAATGAGCAGTTCTTC.